One sample yielded the 32 T cell receptor beta chains listed below, sequenced in a study of long-term antiretroviral therapy in people with HIV. Survey level was the resolution at which the v3.0 immunoSEQ assay ran. Some clones are missing from TCRdb's copy, which holds only in-frame ones; the method was immunoSEQ multiplex PCR. Among 30,000 to 40,000 clones listed, approximately 94% were seen once. Specimen: unsorted PBMCs, collected 4.1 years after starting antiretroviral therapy. Receptors originate from a woman in her 50s with HIV.

The chain has TRBV4-3 and TRBJ2-1; 14 bases map to TRBD2. The CDR3 has 20 amino acids. In germline, CDR1 is LGHNA, CDR2 YSLEER. V gave up 0 bases and J gave up 0 bases; unmatched junction bases: 7. Here the CDR3 DNA reads TGCGCCAGCAGCCAAGAGGGACTAGCGGGGGCACTGAGCTCCTACAATGAGCAGTTCTTC. Translation gives CASSQEGLAGALSSYNEQFF.

The table lists this clone with a count of one. The chain couples TRBV4-1 to TRBJ2-2, with 14 bases lining up with TRBD2. V shed 4 bases and J 4 bases; nucleotides not matched to a gene: 8. CDR1 is MGHRA, CDR2 YSYEKL, per germline. CDR3 length: 18 amino acids. CDR3 DNA: TGCGCCAGCAGCCGGCCGACTAGCGGGGGGGCGGTCACCGGGGAGCTGTTTTTT. As protein: CASSRPTSGGAVTGELFF.

This chain connects TRBV15 to TRBJ2-7; 8 positions agree with TRBD1. This CDR3 has 15 amino acids. The germline CDR1 and CDR2 sequences are LNHNV and YYDKDF (reference sequence). The trim removed 0 bases at V and 6 bases at J, leaving 7 bases unmatched. The DNA for the CDR3 is TGTGCCACCAGCAGAGAAGGGCAGGGGGCACGCGAGCAGTACTTC. It yields the protein CATSREGQGAREQYF.

The CDR3 sequence: CASKPSGASGGTDTQYF. The DNA for the CDR3 is TGTGCCAGCAAGCCCTCGGGGGCTAGCGGGGGCACAGATACGCAGTATTTT. J is TRBJ2-3 and V is TRBV2; 9 bases are shared with TRBD2. V dropped 7 bases and J dropped 1; count of bases not matched to a gene: 12. Germline CDR1 is SNHLY and CDR2 is FYNNEI. The CDR3 runs 17 residues. Filled out from reference TRBV2 and TRBJ2-3, the complete variable domain reads EPEVTQTPSHQVTQMGQEVILRCVPISNHLYFYWYRQILGQKVEFLVSFYNNEISEKSEIFDDQFSVERPDGSNFTLKIRSTKLEDSAMYFCASKPSGASGGTDTQYFGPGTRLTVL.

The chain carries TRBV5-1 and TRBJ1-2; D ambiguous. Trimming stripped 0 bases from V and 4 bases from J, with 16 bases between. Germline CDR1 is SGHRS and CDR2 is YFSETQ. The CDR3 extends over 16 amino acids. The CDR3 nucleotides read TGCGCCAGCAGCTTGGTGTCAGTACAAACGAGCTATGGCTACACCTTC. Protein: CASSLVSVQTSYGYTF.

This clone showed up just once. The J gene is TRBJ2-3, the V gene TRBV7-6; TRBD2 matches at 7 bases. This CDR3 has 14 residues. Trimming removed 9 bases from V and 1 base from J; junction bases left unmatched: 7. Germline CDR1 SGHVS, CDR2 FNYEAQ. The CDR3 reads CASSRDYGTDTQYF. Written as DNA, the CDR3 is TGTGCCAGTTCCCGGGACTACGGCACAGATACGCAGTATTTT.

V gene TRBV19 combines with J gene TRBJ2-3; D could derive from TRBD1 or TRBD2 (5 bases each). Germline CDR1 is LNHDA and CDR2 is SQIVND (reference sequence). V lost 2 bases and J 1 base, leaving 13 bases between the germline ends. The CDR3 is 16 amino acids. The CDR3: CASSIWGSAGTDTQYF. As DNA, the CDR3 is TGTGCCAGTAGTATATGGGGGTCTGCCGGCACAGATACGCAGTATTTT.

V and J are TRBV4-3 and TRBJ1-1; no clear D. The germline V gene has CDR1 LGHNA and CDR2 YSLEER. The CDR3 runs 13 residues. Trimming stripped 4 bases from V and 2 bases from J, with 8 bases between. CDR3 sequence reads: CASSRNKNTEAFF. For the CDR3, the DNA is TGCGCCAGCAGCCGAAACAAAAACACTGAAGCTTTCTTT.

CDR3 DNA: TGTGCCAGCAGCGTGACAGGGCATATCACAGATACGCAGTATTTT. The encoded protein is CASSVTGHITDTQYF. The chain joins TRBV9 to TRBJ2-3, with 7 bases aligning to TRBD1. Germline V gives CDR1 SGDLS, CDR2 YYNGEE. There are 15 residues in the CDR3. The V segment lost 2 bases and the J segment 2 bases; nucleotides outside the gene matches: 5.

The gene calls are TRBV6-6 and TRBJ2-5; D may be TRBD2 (5 bases). The CDR3 is 14 residues long. CDR1 is MNHNY and CDR2 is SVGAGI in the germline V gene (reference sequence). The V and J ends lost 8 bases and 1 base respectively, with 14 bases between them. This chain's CDR3 is CASRRGRVQETQYF. The CDR3 DNA sequence: TGTGCCAGCCGCCGGGGTAGGGTCCAAGAGACCCAGTACTTC.

The genes are TRBV19 and TRBJ1-2, with TRBD1 matching 9 bases. Germline V gene lookup returns CDR1 LNHDA and CDR2 SQIVND (reference sequence). V lost 9 bases, J lost 4 bases, and 6 bases stayed unmatched. The CDR3 length is 13 residues. The DNA for the CDR3 is TGTGCCAGCCGGGACAGGGAAGTCTATGGCTACACCTTC. Amino acids: CASRDREVYGYTF.

The gene calls are TRBV6-6 and TRBJ1-6, with 8 bases matching TRBD1. Germline CDR1 MNHNY, CDR2 SVGAGI (reference sequence). CDR3 length: 16 residues. Germline trimming cut 6 bases from V and 2 bases from J; bases unmatched to any gene: 6. In DNA form, the CDR3 reads TGTGCCAGCAGGAGCACAGGGGGAACCTATAATTCACCCCTCCACTTT. Encoded protein: CASRSTGGTYNSPLHF.

The V call is TRBV19, the J call TRBJ1-3; 7 bases are a match to TRBD1. The V gene's germline CDR1 is LNHDA and CDR2 SQIVND (reference sequence). V dropped 7 bases and J dropped 0; count of bases not matched to a gene: 6. This CDR3 has 15 residues. CDR3 amino acids: CASTWDSDSGNTIYF. CDR3 coding DNA: TGTGCCAGTACCTGGGACAGCGACTCTGGAAACACCATATATTTT. The variable domain in full, completed from reference TRBV19 and TRBJ1-3, reads DGGITQSPKYLFRKEGQNVTLSCEQNLNHDAMYWYRQDPGQGLRLIYYSQIVNDFQKGDIAEGYSVSREKKESFPLTVTSAQKNPTAFYLCASTWDSDSGNTIYFGEGSWLTVV.

Concerning this clone itself: One end of the junction is discordant with germline, which a read error may explain. This chain links TRBV2 with TRBJ2-3; D is unresolved. CDR3 size: 13 residues. Germline CDR1 is SNHLY and CDR2 is FYNNEI. CDR3 residues: CASNEGAYHTQYF. DNA of the CDR3: TGTGCCAGCAATGAAGGAGCGTACCATACGCAGTATTTT.

The chain couples TRBV6-1 to TRBJ1-3; no clear D. The CDR3 runs 13 residues. CDR1 and CDR2 (germline): MNHNS, SASEGT. V was clipped by 5 bases and J by 2 bases, with 7 bases between them. CDR3 amino acids: CASSWRTGNTIYF. In DNA, the CDR3 is TGTGCCAGCAGTTGGAGGACTGGAAACACCATATATTTT.

V gene TRBV10-3 combines with J gene TRBJ1-2; 8 nucleotides match TRBD1. The V and J ends lost 8 bases and 2 bases, in that order; junction bases with no gene match: 7. Germline V gene sequence: CDR1 ENHRY, CDR2 SYGVKD. CDR3 length: 14 amino acids. DNA for the CDR3: TGTGCCATCCGCAGGACAGGGTCCAACTATGGCTACACCTTC. Translating it yields CAIRRTGSNYGYTF.

V and J are TRBV27 and TRBJ2-7; 7 bases agree with TRBD1. Germline assignment: CDR1 MNHEY and CDR2 SMNVEV (reference sequence). Germline trimming cut 4 bases from V and 3 bases from J; bases unmatched to any gene: 6. The CDR3 is made up of 14 amino acids. CDR3 nucleotides: TGTGCCAGCAGTTCCCGGACAGGAAACTACGAGCAGTACTTC. Its translation: CASSSRTGNYEQYF.

This chain joins TRBV18 and TRBJ2-7; D unresolved. The CDR3 spans 13 residues. Germline V gene sequence: CDR1 KGHSH, CDR2 LQKENI. V was clipped by 1 base and J by 3 bases, with 7 bases between them. CDR3 region: CASSPQLYYEQYF. The DNA for the CDR3 is TGTGCCAGCTCACCACAGCTCTACTACGAGCAGTACTTC. The full variable domain, in which reference TRBV18 and TRBJ2-7 provide the parts outside the CDR3, is NAGVMQNPRHLVRRRGQEARLRCSPMKGHSHVYWYRQLPEEGLKFMVYLQKENIIDESGMPKERFSAEFPKEGPSILRIQQVVRGDSAAYFCASSPQLYYEQYFGPGTRLTVT.

The chain has TRBV11-2 and TRBJ1-2; D is unresolved. Trimming removed 5 bases from V and 1 base from J, with 8 bases in between. Germline V CDR1 and CDR2: SGHAT, FQNNGV. This CDR3 region has 13 residues. The CDR3 DNA reads as TGTGCCAGCAGCCCCTCGTTTAACTATGGCTACACCTTC. Amino acid sequence: CASSPSFNYGYTF.

The CDR3 DNA follows: TGTGCCATCAGCCCAGGGGGTCCCGAAAAACTGTTTTTT. Amino acids: CAISPGGPEKLFF. This chain connects TRBV10-3 to TRBJ1-4, with 7 bases matching TRBD1. The CDR3 loop spans 13 amino acids. The V gene end was trimmed by 6 bases and the J gene end by 8 bases; junction bases not matched to a gene: 6. In germline, CDR1 is ENHRY, CDR2 SYGVKD.

The gene calls are TRBV7-3 and TRBJ1-1; no firm D call. The CDR3 has 13 residues. V dropped 5 bases and J dropped 3 bases, with 10 bases sitting between them. CDR1 and CDR2 from the germline V gene are SGHTA and FQGTGA. The CDR3 DNA is TGTGCCAGCAGCATACGGACCGACACTGAAGCTTTCTTT. It specifies CASSIRTDTEAFF.

V gene TRBV5-1 combines with J gene TRBJ2-3; a weak D match, TRBD1 (6 bases). V lost 4 bases to trimming and J lost 0 bases, with 12 bases between them. Germline-derived CDR1 and CDR2 are SGHRS and YFSETQ. The CDR3 has 15 amino acids. The CDR3 DNA follows: TGCGCCAGCAGCAACCGGGACACTAGCACAGATACGCAGTATTTT. It translates to CASSNRDTSTDTQYF.

V gene TRBV2 combines with J gene TRBJ1-3; TRBD1 agrees at 9 bases. The V and J ends lost 6 bases and 3 bases, in that order; junction bases with no gene match: 6. The CDR3 length is 15 residues. Germline loops: CDR1 SNHLY, CDR2 FYNNEI. This chain's CDR3 is CASRIQGAVGNTIYF. CDR3 in DNA: TGTGCCAGCAGAATACAGGGGGCGGTTGGAAACACCATATATTTT.

This chain joins TRBV9 and TRBJ2-1; no definite D call. This CDR3 has 16 amino acids. Trimming left V 0 bases short and J 0 bases short, with 10 bases between. The V gene's germline CDR1 is SGDLS and CDR2 YYNGEE. Here the CDR3 reads CASSVGDLSSYNEQFF. In DNA, the CDR3 is TGTGCCAGCAGCGTAGGCGACTTGAGCTCCTACAATGAGCAGTTCTTC.

This sequence joins TRBV19 and TRBJ2-7; either TRBD1 or TRBD2 may supply D (7 bases each). Germline V CDR1 and CDR2: LNHDA, SQIVND (reference sequence). Trimming removed 4 bases at V and 13 bases at J, with 20 bases between. CDR3 length: 13 residues. CDR3 region: CASSTGTAGLLYF. The DNA for the CDR3 is TGTGCCAGTAGTACCGGGACAGCGGGGTTGTTATACTTC.

V usage is TRBV10-3 and J usage is TRBJ1-3; D possibly corresponds to TRBD1 (6 bases). Germline CDR1 ENHRY, CDR2 SYGVKD. This CDR3 has 13 residues. V lost 5 bases and J 2 bases, leaving 7 bases between the germline ends. Here the CDR3 DNA reads TGTGCCATCAGTTCAGGGGCTGGAAACACCATATATTTT. Its translation is CAISSGAGNTIYF.

This chain joins TRBV28 and TRBJ2-2; possible D gene TRBD2, 5 bases. The ends were cut back, 3 bases at V and 7 bases at J, with 21 bases in the middle. Germline loops: CDR1 MDHEN, CDR2 SYDVKM. CDR3 length: 17 residues. CDR3 protein: CASSLPARVRSVGELFF. In DNA, the CDR3 is TGTGCCAGCAGTTTGCCGGCGAGGGTCCGGTCGGTCGGGGAGCTGTTTTTT.

The V gene is TRBV5-8, the J gene TRBJ2-6; D unclear. Germline V lookup: CDR1 SGHTS, CDR2 YDEGEE. V was clipped by 0 bases and J by 0 bases, with 4 bases between them. CDR3 size: 15 residues. CDR3 protein: CASSLAPSGANVLTF. CDR3 bases: TGTGCCAGCAGCTTGGCCCCCTCTGGGGCCAACGTCCTGACTTTC.

V is TRBV6-4 and J is TRBJ2-1; D may correspond to TRBD1 or TRBD2 (5 bases each). Trimming left V 0 bases short and J 8 bases short, with 14 bases between. Per the germline V gene, CDR1 is MRHNA and CDR2 is SNTAGT. The CDR3 spans 15 residues. In nucleotides, the CDR3 is TGTGCCAGCAGTGACTCCTGGGACCCCGGGGATGAGCAGTTCTTC. Protein product: CASSDSWDPGDEQFF.

This clone was observed a single time. The V gene is TRBV7-3, the J gene TRBJ1-2; D call uncertain. Trimming pared 5 bases from V and 4 bases from J, leaving 17 bases between. CDR1 is SGHTA, CDR2 FQGTGA, per germline. This CDR3 is built from 15 residues. The CDR3 is CASSTRTALGYGYTF. The CDR3 DNA reads TGTGCCAGCAGCACCCGGACCGCGCTGGGCTATGGCTACACCTTC.

This chain joins TRBV29-1 and TRBJ2-7; a possible D gene is TRBD2 (6 bases). CDR1 and CDR2 (germline): SQVTM, ANQGSEA. The CDR3 totals 14 residues. Trimming removed 4 bases from V and 2 bases from J, with 15 bases in between. The CDR3 nucleotides are TGCAGCGTTGGAATCGGAGGGAGGCCCTACGAGCAGTACTTC. Translated, it gives CSVGIGGRPYEQYF.

The rearrangement uses TRBV2 and TRBJ2-3, with TRBD1 as a possible D gene (6 bases). This CDR3 spans 15 amino acids. The ends were cut back, 4 bases at V and 5 bases at J, with 16 bases in the middle. Germline V gives CDR1 SNHLY, CDR2 FYNNEI. This CDR3 is CASSGTAMGIDTQYF. CDR3 nucleotides: TGTGCCAGCAGTGGGACAGCCATGGGGATAGATACGCAGTATTTT.